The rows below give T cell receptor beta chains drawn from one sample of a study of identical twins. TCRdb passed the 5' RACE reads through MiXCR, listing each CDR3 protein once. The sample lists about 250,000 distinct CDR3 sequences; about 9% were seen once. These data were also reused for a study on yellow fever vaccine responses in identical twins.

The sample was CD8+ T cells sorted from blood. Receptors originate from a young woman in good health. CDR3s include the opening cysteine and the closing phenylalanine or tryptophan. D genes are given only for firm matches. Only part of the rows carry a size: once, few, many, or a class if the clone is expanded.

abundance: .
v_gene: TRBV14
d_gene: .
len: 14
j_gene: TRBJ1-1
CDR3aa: CASSTRGLGTEAFF
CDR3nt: TGTGCCAGCAGCACCAGGGGTCTGGGCACTGAAGCTTTCTTT

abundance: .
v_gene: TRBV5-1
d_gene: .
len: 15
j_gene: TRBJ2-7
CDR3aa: CASSPTGETYYEQYF
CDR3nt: TGCGCCAGCAGCCCTACGGGGGAGACTTATTACGAGCAGTACTTC

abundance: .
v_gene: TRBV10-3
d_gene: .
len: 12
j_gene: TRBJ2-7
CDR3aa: CAAGADLGEQYF
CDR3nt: TGTGCCGCGGGGGCGGATTTGGGGGAGCAGTACTTC

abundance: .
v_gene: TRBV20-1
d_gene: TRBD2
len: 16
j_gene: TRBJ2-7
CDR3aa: CSASATLAGGPALQYF
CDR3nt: TGCAGTGCTAGCGCAACACTAGCGGGAGGGCCTGCTTTGCAGTACTTC

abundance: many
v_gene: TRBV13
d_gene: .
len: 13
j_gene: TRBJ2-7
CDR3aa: CASSLGASYEQYF
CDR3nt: TGTGCCAGCAGCTTAGGGGCATCCTACGAGCAGTACTTC

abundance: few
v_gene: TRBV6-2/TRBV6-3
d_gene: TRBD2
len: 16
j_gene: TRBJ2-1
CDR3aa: CASSYLAGDHWNEQFF
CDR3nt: TGTGCCAGCAGTTACCTAGCGGGAGACCATTGGAATGAGCAGTTCTTC

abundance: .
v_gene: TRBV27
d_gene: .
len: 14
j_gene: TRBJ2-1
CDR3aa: CASSSQTLSGEQFF
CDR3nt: TGTGCCAGCAGTTCCCAAACCCTTTCAGGGGAGCAGTTCTTC

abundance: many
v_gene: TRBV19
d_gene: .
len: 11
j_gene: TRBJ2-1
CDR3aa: CASRAYNEQFF
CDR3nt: TGTGCCAGCAGAGCTTACAATGAGCAGTTCTTC

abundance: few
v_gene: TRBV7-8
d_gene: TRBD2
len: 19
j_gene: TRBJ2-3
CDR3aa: CASSQPRTSGGHRTDTQYF
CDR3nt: TGTGCCAGCAGCCAGCCCCGGACTAGCGGGGGGCACCGCACAGATACGCAGTATTTT

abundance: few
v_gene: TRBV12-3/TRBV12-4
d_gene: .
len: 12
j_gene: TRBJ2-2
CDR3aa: CASSQLTGELFF
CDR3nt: TGTGCCAGCAGCCAGCTAACCGGGGAGCTGTTTTTT

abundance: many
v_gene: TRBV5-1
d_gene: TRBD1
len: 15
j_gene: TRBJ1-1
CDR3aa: CASSNGQGLNTEAFF
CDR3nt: TGCGCCAGCAGCAACGGACAGGGCTTGAACACTGAAGCTTTCTTT

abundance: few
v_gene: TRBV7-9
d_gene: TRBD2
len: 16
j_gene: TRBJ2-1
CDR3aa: CASSKPSGSSYNEQFF
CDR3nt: TGTGCCAGCAGCAAACCAAGCGGGAGCTCCTACAATGAGCAGTTCTTC

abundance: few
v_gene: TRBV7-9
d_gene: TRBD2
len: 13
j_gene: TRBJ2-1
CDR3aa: CASSSGLAAEQFF
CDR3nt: TGTGCCAGCAGCTCGGGACTAGCGGCTGAGCAGTTCTTC

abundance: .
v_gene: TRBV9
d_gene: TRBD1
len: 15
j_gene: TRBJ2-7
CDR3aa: CASSPPDRGPYEQYF
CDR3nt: TGTGCCAGCAGCCCTCCGGACAGGGGGCCGTACGAGCAGTACTTC

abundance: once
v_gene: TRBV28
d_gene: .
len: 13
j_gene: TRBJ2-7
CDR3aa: CAIEGEAPYEQYF
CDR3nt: TGTGCCATCGAAGGGGAGGCCCCCTACGAGCAGTACTTC

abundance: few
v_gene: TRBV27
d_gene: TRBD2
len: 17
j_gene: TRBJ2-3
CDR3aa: CASSAATSGGSTDTQYF
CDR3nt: TGTGCCAGCAGTGCCGCGACTAGCGGGGGGAGCACAGATACGCAGTATTTT

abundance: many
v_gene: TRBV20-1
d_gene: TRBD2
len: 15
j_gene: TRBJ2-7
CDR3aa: CSARDQSGTSYEQYF
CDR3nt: TGCAGTGCTAGAGACCAGAGCGGGACCTCCTACGAGCAGTACTTC

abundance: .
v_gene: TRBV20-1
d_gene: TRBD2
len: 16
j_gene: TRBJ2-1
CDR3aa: CSARSLAAFRGNEQFF
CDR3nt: TGCAGTGCTAGATCACTAGCGGCCTTCCGGGGAAATGAGCAGTTCTTC

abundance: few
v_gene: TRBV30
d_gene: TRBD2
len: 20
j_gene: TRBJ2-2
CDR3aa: CAWSDLEGLAGASWTGELFF
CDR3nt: TGTGCCTGGAGTGACTTGGAGGGACTAGCGGGAGCGAGTTGGACCGGGGAGCTGTTTTTT

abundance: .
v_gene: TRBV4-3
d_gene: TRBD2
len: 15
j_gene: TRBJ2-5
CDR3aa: CASSQDRLAGETQYF
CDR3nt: TGCGCCAGCAGCCAAGACCGACTAGCCGGAGAGACCCAGTACTTC

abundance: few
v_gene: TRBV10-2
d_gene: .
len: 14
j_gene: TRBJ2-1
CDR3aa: CASSGPGPYNEQFF
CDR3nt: TGCGCCAGCAGTGGGCCAGGCCCCTACAATGAGCAGTTCTTC

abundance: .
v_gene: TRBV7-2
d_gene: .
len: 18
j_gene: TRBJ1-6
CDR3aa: CASSLAGGQGYYNSPLHF
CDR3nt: TGTGCCAGCAGCTTAGCCGGAGGGCAGGGTTATTATAATTCACCCCTCCACTTT

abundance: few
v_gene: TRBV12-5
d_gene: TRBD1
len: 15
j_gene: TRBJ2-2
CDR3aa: CASGSDREYTGELFF
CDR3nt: TGTGCTAGTGGTTCGGACAGGGAGTACACCGGGGAGCTGTTTTTT

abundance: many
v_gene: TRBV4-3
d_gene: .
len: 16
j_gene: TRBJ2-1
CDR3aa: CASSQDNRGDYNEQFF
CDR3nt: TGCGCCAGCAGCCAAGACAATAGGGGGGATTACAATGAGCAGTTCTTC

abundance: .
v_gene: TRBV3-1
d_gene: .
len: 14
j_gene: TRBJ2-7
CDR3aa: CASSSPGVSYEQYF
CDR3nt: TGTGCCAGCAGCTCACCCGGGGTCTCCTACGAGCAGTACTTC

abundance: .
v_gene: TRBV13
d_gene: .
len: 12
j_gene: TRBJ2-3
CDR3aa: CASSTPTDTQYF
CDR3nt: TGTGCCAGCAGCACACCAACAGATACGCAGTATTTT

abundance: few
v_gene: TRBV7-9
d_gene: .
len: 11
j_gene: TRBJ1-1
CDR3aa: CASTDITEAFF
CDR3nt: TGTGCCAGCACCGATATCACTGAAGCTTTCTTT

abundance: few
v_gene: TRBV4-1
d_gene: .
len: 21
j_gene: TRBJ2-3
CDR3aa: CASSQVTNKQVYRASTDTQYF
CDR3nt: TGCGCCAGCAGCCAAGTTACCAACAAACAGGTCTACAGGGCTAGCACAGATACGCAGTATTTT

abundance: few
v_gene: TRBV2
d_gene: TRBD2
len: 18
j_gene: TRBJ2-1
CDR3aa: CASSEARGWEGPSNEQFF
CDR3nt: TGTGCCAGCAGTGAAGCGCGAGGTTGGGAGGGGCCTTCCAATGAGCAGTTCTTC

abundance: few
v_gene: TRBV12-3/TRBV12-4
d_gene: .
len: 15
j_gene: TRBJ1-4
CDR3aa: CASSFGDPTNEKLFF
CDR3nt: TGTGCCAGCAGTTTTGGGGACCCAACTAATGAAAAACTGTTTTTT

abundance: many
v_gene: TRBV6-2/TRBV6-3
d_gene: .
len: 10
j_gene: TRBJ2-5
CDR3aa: CATVLETQYF
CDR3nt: TGTGCCACCGTACTAGAGACCCAGTACTTC

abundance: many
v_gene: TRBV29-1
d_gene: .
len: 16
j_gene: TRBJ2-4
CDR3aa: CSVGNVQGVAKNIQYF
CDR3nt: TGCAGCGTTGGAAATGTGCAGGGTGTAGCCAAAAACATTCAGTACTTC

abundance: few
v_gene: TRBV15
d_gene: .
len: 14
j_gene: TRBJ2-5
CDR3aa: CATSRDQSGETQYF
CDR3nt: TGTGCCACCAGCAGAGATCAATCTGGGGAGACCCAGTACTTC

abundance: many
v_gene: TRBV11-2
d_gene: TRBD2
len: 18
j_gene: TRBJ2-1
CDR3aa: CASSSPVGTSPFYNEQFF
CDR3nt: TGTGCCAGCAGCTCGCCAGTGGGGACTAGCCCTTTCTACAATGAGCAGTTCTTC

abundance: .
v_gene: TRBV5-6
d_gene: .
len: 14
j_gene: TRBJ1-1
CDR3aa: CASSFYRANTEAFF
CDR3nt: TGTGCCAGCAGCTTTTACAGGGCGAACACTGAAGCTTTCTTT